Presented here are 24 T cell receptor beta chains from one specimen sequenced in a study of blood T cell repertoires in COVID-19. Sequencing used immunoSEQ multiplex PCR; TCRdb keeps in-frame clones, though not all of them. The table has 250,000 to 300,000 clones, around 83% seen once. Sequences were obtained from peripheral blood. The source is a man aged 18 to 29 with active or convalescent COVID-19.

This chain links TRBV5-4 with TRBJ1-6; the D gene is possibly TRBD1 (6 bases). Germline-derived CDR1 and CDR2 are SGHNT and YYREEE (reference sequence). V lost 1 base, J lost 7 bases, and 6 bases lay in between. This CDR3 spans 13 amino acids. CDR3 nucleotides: TGTGCCAGCAGCTTGACAGGGAATTCACCCCTCCACTTT. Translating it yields CASSLTGNSPLHF.

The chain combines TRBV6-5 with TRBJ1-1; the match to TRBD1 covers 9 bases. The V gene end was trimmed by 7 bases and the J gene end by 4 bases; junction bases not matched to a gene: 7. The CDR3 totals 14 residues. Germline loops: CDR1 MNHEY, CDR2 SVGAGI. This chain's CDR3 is CASTPLTGGTEAFF. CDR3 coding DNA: TGTGCCAGCACCCCTTTGACAGGGGGCACTGAAGCTTTCTTT.

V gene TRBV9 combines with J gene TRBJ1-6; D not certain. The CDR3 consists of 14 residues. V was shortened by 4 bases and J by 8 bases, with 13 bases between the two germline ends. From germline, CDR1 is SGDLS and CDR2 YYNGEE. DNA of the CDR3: TGTGCCAGCAGCCTGAACGGTCTGGATTCACCCCTCCACTTT. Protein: CASSLNGLDSPLHF.

The CDR3 nucleotides are TGTGCCAGCAGTCTAACGAGAACTAGCACAGATACGCAGTATTTT. It yields the protein CASSLTRTSTDTQYF. The V and J genes are TRBV27 and TRBJ2-3; D unclear. Trimming stripped 5 bases from V and 0 bases from J, with 12 bases between. The germline CDR1 and CDR2 sequences are MNHEY and SMNVEV (reference sequence). This CDR3 has 15 amino acids.

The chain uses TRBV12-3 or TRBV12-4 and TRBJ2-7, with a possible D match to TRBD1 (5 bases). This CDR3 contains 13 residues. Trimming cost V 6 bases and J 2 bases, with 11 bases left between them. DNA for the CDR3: TGTGCCAGCAGCAGAATGGGGCCCTACGAGCAGTACTTC. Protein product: CASSRMGPYEQYF.

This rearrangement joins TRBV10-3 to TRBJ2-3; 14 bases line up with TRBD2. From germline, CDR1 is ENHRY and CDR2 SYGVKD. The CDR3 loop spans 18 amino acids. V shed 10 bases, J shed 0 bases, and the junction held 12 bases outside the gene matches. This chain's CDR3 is CATRKGTSGRTSTDTQYF. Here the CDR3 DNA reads TGTGCCACCAGGAAGGGGACTAGCGGGAGAACTAGCACAGATACGCAGTATTTT.

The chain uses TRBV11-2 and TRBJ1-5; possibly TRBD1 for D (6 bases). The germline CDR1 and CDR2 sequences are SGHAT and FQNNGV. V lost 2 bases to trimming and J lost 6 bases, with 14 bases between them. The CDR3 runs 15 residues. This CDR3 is CASSLSRGAGQPQHF. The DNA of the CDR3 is TGTGCCAGCAGCTTATCGCGGGGGGCGGGTCAGCCCCAGCATTTT.

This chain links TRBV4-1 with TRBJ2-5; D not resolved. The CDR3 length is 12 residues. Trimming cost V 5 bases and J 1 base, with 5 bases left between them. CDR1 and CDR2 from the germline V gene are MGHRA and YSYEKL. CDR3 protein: CASSKPQETQYF. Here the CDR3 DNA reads TGCGCCAGCAGCAAGCCCCAAGAGACCCAGTACTTC.

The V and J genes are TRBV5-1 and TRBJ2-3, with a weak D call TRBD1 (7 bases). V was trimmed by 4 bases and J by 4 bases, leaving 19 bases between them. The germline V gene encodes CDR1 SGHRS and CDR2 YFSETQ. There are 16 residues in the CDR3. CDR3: CASSERTGGAADTQYF. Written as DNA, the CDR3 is TGCGCCAGCAGCGAAAGGACAGGAGGGGCGGCAGATACGCAGTATTTT.

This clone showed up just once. For the CDR3, the DNA is TGTGCCAGCCACAGAGCGGACTATGGCTACACCTTC. It translates to CASHRADYGYTF. The chain links TRBV6-5 to TRBJ1-2; D unresolved. V was clipped by 8 bases and J by 3 bases, with 10 bases between them. The CDR3 is 12 residues long. The germline gives CDR1 MNHEY, CDR2 SVGAGI.

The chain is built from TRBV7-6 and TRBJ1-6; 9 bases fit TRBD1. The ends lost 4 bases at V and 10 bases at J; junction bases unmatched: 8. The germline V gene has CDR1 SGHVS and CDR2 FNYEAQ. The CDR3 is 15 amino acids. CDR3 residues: CASSSKGQGNSPLHF. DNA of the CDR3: TGTGCCAGCAGCTCCAAGGGACAGGGAAACTCACCCCTCCACTTT. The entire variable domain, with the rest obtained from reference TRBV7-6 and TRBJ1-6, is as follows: GAGVSQSPRYKVTKRGQDVALRCDPISGHVSLYWYRQALGQGPEFLTYFNYEAQQDKSGLPNDRFSAERPEGSISTLTIQRTEQRDSAMYRCASSSKGQGNSPLHFGNGTRLTVT.

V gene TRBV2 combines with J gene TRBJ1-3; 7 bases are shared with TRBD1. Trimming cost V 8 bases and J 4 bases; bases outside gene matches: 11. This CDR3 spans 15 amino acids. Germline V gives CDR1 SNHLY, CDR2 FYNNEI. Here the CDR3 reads CASSGQSFSGNTIYF. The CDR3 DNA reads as TGTGCCAGCTCGGGACAGAGTTTCTCCGGAAACACCATATATTTT. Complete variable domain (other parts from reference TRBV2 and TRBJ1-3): EPEVTQTPSHQVTQMGQEVILRCVPISNHLYFYWYRQILGQKVEFLVSFYNNEISEKSEIFDDQFSVERPDGSNFTLKIRSTKLEDSAMYFCASSGQSFSGNTIYFGEGSWLTVV.

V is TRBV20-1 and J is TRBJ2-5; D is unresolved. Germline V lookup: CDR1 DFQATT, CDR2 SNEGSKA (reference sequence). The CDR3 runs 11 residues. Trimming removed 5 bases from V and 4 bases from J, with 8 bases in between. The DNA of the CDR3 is TGCAGTGCTGGGCTGGGAGAGACCCAGTACTTC. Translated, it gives CSAGLGETQYF.

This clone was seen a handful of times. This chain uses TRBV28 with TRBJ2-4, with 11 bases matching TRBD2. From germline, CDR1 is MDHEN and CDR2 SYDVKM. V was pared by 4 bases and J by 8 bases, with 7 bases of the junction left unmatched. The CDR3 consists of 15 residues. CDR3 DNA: TGTGCCAGCAGTTCCTTCACTAGCGGGAGTTACATTCAGTACTTC. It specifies CASSSFTSGSYIQYF.

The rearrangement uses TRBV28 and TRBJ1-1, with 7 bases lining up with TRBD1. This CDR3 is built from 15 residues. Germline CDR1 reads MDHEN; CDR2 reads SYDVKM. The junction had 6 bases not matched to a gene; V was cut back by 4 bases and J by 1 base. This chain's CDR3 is CASSSTGTRNTEAFF. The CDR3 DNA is TGTGCCAGCAGTTCGACAGGGACCCGGAACACTGAAGCTTTCTTT.

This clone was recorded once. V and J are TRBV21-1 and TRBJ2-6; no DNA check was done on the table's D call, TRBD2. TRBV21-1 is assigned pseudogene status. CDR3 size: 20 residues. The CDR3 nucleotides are TGTGCCAGCAGCAAAAAGAGGCGCCGCCCGCGGTCGACTGGGGCCAACGTCCTGACTTTC. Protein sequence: CASSKKRRRPRSTGANVLTF.

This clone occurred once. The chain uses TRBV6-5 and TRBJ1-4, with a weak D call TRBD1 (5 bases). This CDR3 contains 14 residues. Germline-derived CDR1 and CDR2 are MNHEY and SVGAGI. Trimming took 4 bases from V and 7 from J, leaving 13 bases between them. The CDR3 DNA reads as TGTGCCAGCAGTTTTGGGGGGGGGTCTGAAAAACTGTTTTTT. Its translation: CASSFGGGSEKLFF.

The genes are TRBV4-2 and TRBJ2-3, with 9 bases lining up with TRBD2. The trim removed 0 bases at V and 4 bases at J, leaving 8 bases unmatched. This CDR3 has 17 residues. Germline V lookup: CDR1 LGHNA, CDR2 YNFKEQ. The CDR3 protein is CASSQEVGGGAPDTQYF. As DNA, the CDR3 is TGTGCCAGCAGCCAAGAGGTCGGCGGGGGGGCCCCAGATACGCAGTATTTT.

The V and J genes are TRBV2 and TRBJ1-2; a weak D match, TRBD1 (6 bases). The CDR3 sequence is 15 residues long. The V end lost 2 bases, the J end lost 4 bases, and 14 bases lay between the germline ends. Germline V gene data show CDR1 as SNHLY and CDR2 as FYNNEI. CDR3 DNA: TGTGCCAGCAGTGAATATGGACAGAGGACCTATGGCTACACCTTC. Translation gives CASSEYGQRTYGYTF.

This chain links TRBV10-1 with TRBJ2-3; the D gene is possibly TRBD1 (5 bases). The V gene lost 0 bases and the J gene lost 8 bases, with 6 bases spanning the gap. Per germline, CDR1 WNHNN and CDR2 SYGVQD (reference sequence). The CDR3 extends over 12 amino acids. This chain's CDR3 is CASSESGLTQYF. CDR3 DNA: TGCGCCAGCAGTGAGTCGGGGCTTACGCAGTATTTT.

This CDR3 is CASSGPGQQETQYF. As DNA, the CDR3 is TGTGCCAGCAGCGGCCCGGGACAGCAAGAGACCCAGTACTTC. The chain links TRBV7-9 to TRBJ2-5; 7 bases are shared with TRBD1. The CDR3 has 14 amino acids. After removal of 5 bases from V and 2 bases from J, the junction contained 5 bases not matched to a gene. CDR1 and CDR2 from the germline V gene are SEHNR and FQNEAQ (reference sequence).

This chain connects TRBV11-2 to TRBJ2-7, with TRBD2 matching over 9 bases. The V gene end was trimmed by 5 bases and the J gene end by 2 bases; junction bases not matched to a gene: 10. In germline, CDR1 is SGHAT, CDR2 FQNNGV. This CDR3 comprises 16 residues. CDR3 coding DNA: TGTGCCAGCAGCCCGCTTAGCGGGAGCGTTACCTACGAGCAGTACTTC. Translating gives CASSPLSGSVTYEQYF.

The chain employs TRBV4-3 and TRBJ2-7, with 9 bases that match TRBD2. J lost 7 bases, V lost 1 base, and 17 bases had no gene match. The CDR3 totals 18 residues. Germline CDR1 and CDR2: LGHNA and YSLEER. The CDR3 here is CASSQVGAWLAGKNEQYF. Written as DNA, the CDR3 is TGCGCCAGCAGCCAAGTTGGGGCATGGCTAGCGGGAAAGAATGAGCAGTACTTC.

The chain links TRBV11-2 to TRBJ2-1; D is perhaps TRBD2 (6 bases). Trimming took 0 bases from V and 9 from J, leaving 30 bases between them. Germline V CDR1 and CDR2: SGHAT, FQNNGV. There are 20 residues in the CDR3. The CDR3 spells CASSLDGYAVGSSRIVEQFF. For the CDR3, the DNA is TGTGCCAGCAGCTTAGATGGGTATGCCGTCGGGAGCAGCCGAATCGTTGAGCAGTTCTTC.